The clone carrying this T cell receptor (beta chain) was observed many times. No antigen is known for it. This CDR3 has 12 amino acids. The V gene's germline CDR1 is DFQATT and CDR2 SNEGSKA (reference sequence). Trimming left V 0 bases short and J 3 bases short, with 5 bases between. The data were taken from a study of T cell repertoires in cytomegalovirus infection. Study information: Public TCR beta signatures marked donors with CMV infection and the matching HLA.

Study-wide findings and caveats: HLA-C-restricted, CMV-specific TCR beta clonotypes were dominant ex vivo. Summed frequency of public TCR beta families distinguished CMV carriers with the relevant HLA.

MiXCR, applied by TCRdb to the reads, yields one record per CDR3 protein. Of roughly 500,000 distinct CDR3 sequences in the sample, 30% to 40% were seen once. Sample: cultured PBMCs, taken from culture after CMV antigen stimulation. This sequence originates from a human donor in good health (CMV status not recorded). Some clones in this sample may be carry-over from other donors' samples. V and J are TRBV20-1 and TRBJ1-1; D not certain. CDR3 protein: CSARDVDTEAFF. The CDR3 DNA is TGCAGTGCTAGAGATGTGGACACTGAAGCTTTCTTT.